A single sample gave rise to the 5 T cell receptor beta chains below, sequenced in a study of T cells in Graves' hyperthyroidism and ophthalmopathy (dated by TCRdb to about 2019). The library was obtained by multiplex PCR. TCRdb records Illumina HiSeq 2000 as the sequencer. The TCR beta CDR3 regions were amplified from RNA transcripts. For the first round of RT-PCR on the TCR CDR3, the HTBI primer set was used together with the Qiagen OneStep RT-PCR kit. In TCRdb, the public reads were trimmed at Q25 with fastp and aligned with MiXCR, with productive beta chains retained. One record per CDR3 amino acid sequence lists the most common genes and DNA. The sample profile shows about 110,000 distinct CDR3 sequences; about a sixth of them were found once. The leading ten clones occupy 42% of the sample. The sequenced sample consisted of blood. The origin of the receptors is a woman between 45 and 65 years old with Graves' hyperthyroidism.

Regarding this clonotype: This may come from a read error, since a much larger clone is one base off. The V call is TRBV10-1, the J call TRBJ2-5; tentatively, D is TRBD1 (5 bases). V was trimmed by 4 bases and J by 2 bases, leaving 8 bases between them. The germline gives CDR1 WNHNN, CDR2 SYGVQD (reference sequence). The CDR3 sequence is 13 residues long. For the CDR3, the DNA is TGCGCCAGCAGTGTAAAGGGGCAAGAGACCCAGTACTTC. Its protein is CASSVKGQETQYF.

This clonotype was detected ten times or more. This chain connects TRBV13 to TRBJ2-7; 9 bases line up with TRBD2. With 7 bases clipped from V and 0 bases from J, the junction kept 7 bases outside the gene matches. CDR3 size: 15 residues. Germline CDR1 is PRHDT and CDR2 is FYEKMQ (reference sequence). CDR3 DNA sequence: TGTGCCAGCACCGTCGGACTAGCGTACTCCTACGAGCAGTACTTC. The encoded protein is CASTVGLAYSYEQYF. Filled out from reference TRBV13 and TRBJ2-7, the complete variable domain reads AAGVIQSPRHLIKEKRETATLKCYPIPRHDTVYWYQQGPGQDPQFLISFYEKMQSDKGSIPDRFSAQQFSDYHSELNMSSLELGDSALYFCASTVGLAYSYEQYFGPGTRLTVT.

In its sample, this clonotype was seen many times. The chain carries TRBV6-1 and TRBJ2-3; D assignment may be TRBD1 or TRBD2 (5 bases each). V shed 6 bases and J shed 3 bases, with 10 bases lying between them. Germline-derived CDR1 and CDR2 are MNHNS and SASEGT. The CDR3 covers 13 residues. The CDR3 region is CASRRGRTDTQYF. The DNA of the CDR3 is TGTGCCAGCAGACGGGGCCGAACAGATACGCAGTATTTT.

This clonotype was detected ten times or more. The CDR3 bases are TGTGCCACCAGTGGCCAGGGCTACAATCAGCCCCAGCATTTT. Its translation: CATSGQGYNQPQHF. V and J are TRBV24-1 and TRBJ1-5; D is possibly TRBD1 (5 bases). The length of the CDR3 is 14 residues. The germline V and J ends were trimmed by 5 bases and 3 bases, with 10 bases remaining between them. Germline values: CDR1 KGHDR, CDR2 SFDVKD.

This clonotype occurred many times. The chain links TRBV4-1 to TRBJ2-7; D is perhaps TRBD1 (6 bases). The CDR3 is 13 amino acids. Trimming removed 1 base at V and 5 bases at J, with 9 bases between. Looked up from germline, CDR1 is MGHRA and CDR2 is YSYEKL. The CDR3 sequence: CASSQAQGHEQYF. CDR3 bases: TGCGCCAGCAGCCAAGCACAGGGCCACGAGCAGTACTTC.